Described below is a single TCR beta chain sequence and its context. The antigen is not known. This PCR relied on a set of 60 Vbeta primers and 13 Jbeta primers. The method was immunoSEQ multiplex PCR; TCRdb's version includes in-frame clones alone and lacks a portion of them. The top ten hold around 4.1% of the sample, which has about 160,000 clones, around four fifths seen once. These data come from a study of cytomegalovirus exposure and HLA in healthy donors. Study-level information: The study's early data release held tens of millions of unique TCRs from HLA-typed donors. The study, taken as a whole, reports: A further, later analysis showed that HLA-associated TCR beta chains (compared with equally common others) were more clonally expanded. Cytomegalovirus status, reportedly, was diagnosed with high specificity and sensitivity by the classifier. Data from an earlier analysis indicated that most TCR beta V segments were productive either about 87% or about 30% of the time.

Trimming pared 8 bases from V and 4 bases from J, leaving 11 bases between. The CDR3 length is 12 residues. Germline CDR1 MDHEN, CDR2 SYDVKM. V gene TRBV28 combines with J gene TRBJ1-2; D gene ambiguous. The clonotype comes from a man in his fifties or sixties in good health and CMV-seropositive. Sequencing was carried out using PBMCs. The CDR3 sequence is CASEDGPYGYTF. In DNA form, the CDR3 reads TGTGCCAGCGAGGATGGCCCCTATGGCTACACCTTC.